This TCR beta chain was profiled in a study of Ad26.COV2.S vaccination and SARS-CoV-2 variants. The study, taken as a whole, reports: Breadth, reportedly substantial, characterized the spike-specific CD8+ and CD4+ T cell responses after vaccination. Assessments of TCR breadth and depth may have underestimated the total T cell responses.

In the case of this clone: Its target is unknown.

Germline CDR1 and CDR2: MGHDK and SYGVNS. Trimming stripped 4 bases from V and 7 bases from J, with 13 bases between. The CDR3 loop spans 14 amino acids. The method was immunoSEQ multiplex PCR; TCRdb's version includes in-frame clones alone and lacks a portion of them. The data show roughly 380,000 clones, about 90% seen once. The origin of this receptor is a human donor who had recovered from COVID-19. The rearrangement joins TRBV25-1 to TRBJ1-4; D remains ambiguous. The material was peripheral blood, obtained after recovery from COVID-19. CDR3 region: CASSVVGMGEKLFF. The CDR3 DNA reads as TGTGCCAGCAGTGTGGTGGGTATGGGTGAAAAACTGTTTTTT.